These 29 T cell receptor beta chains originate from one sample sequenced in a study of cytomegalovirus exposure and HLA in healthy donors. Use of 60 Vbeta and 13 Jbeta primers characterized the PCR. Profiled with immunoSEQ multiplex PCR; TCRdb holds only in-frame clones, not every one. This table has about 160,000 clones, 70% to 90% appearing once. The source material was PBMCs. Receptors were obtained from a woman aged 18-35 years in good health and CMV-seronegative.

The chain has TRBV7-8 and TRBJ2-5; perhaps TRBD2 as D (5 bases). The J call may be incorrect, as the DNA end agrees better with TRBJ2-7. The V gene's germline CDR1 is SGHVS and CDR2 FQNEAQ. There are 11 residues in the CDR3. CDR3 nucleotides: TGTGCCAGCAGCCAACTAGACGAGCAGTACTTC. Translated, it gives CASSQLDEQYF.

The chain uses TRBV18 and TRBJ1-1; D possibly corresponds to TRBD1 (5 bases). This CDR3 region has 15 residues. The V gene lost 11 bases and the J gene lost 1 base, with 20 bases spanning the gap. Germline CDR1 KGHSH, CDR2 LQKENI. CDR3 DNA sequence: TGTGCCGCGCGAGATGGGGGAGGGGAGAACACTGAAGCTTTCTTT. Protein product: CAARDGGGENTEAFF.

Concerning this clone: Other DNA variants within this sample encode the same CDR3. V and J are TRBV5-1 and TRBJ2-7, with D possibly matching TRBD1 (6 bases). The CDR3 totals 13 residues. The germline V gene has CDR1 SGHRS and CDR2 YFSETQ. The V end was cut by 0 bases, the J end by 3 bases, with 7 bases between. CDR3 in amino acids: CASSLGQDYEQYF. DNA for the CDR3: TGCGCCAGCAGCTTGGGACAGGACTACGAGCAGTACTTC.

The J gene is TRBJ1-2, the V gene TRBV19; 7 bases agree with TRBD1. V was clipped by 10 bases and J by 4 bases; unmatched bases: 12. There are 14 residues in the CDR3. From germline, CDR1 is LNHDA and CDR2 SQIVND (reference sequence). The CDR3 DNA sequence: TGTGCCACGAACCGGGACAGATCTCTCTATGGCTACACCTTC. Residues: CATNRDRSLYGYTF.

The genes are TRBV5-3 and TRBJ1-4, with TRBD1 identical over 9 bases. TRBV5-3 is annotated as an ORF whose role is uncertain. The CDR3 spans 14 residues. The J segment lost 8 bases and the V segment lost 4 bases, leaving 6 bases of the junction unmatched. The CDR3 here is CARSMDRGAEKLFF. As DNA, the CDR3 is TGTGCCAGAAGCATGGACAGGGGAGCAGAAAAACTGTTTTTT.

The chain carries TRBV27 and TRBJ2-6; TRBD1 matches 7 bases. In germline, CDR1 is MNHEY, CDR2 SMNVEV (reference sequence). Trimming removed 6 bases from V and 3 bases from J; junction bases left unmatched: 8. This CDR3 is built from 16 residues. The CDR3 nucleotides are TGTGCCAGCAGCCCCTATACAGGGGATGGGGCCAACGTCCTGACTTTC. Translated, it gives CASSPYTGDGANVLTF. The variable domain in full, completed from reference TRBV27 and TRBJ2-6, reads EAQVTQNPRYLITVTGKKLTVTCSQNMNHEYMSWYRQDPGLGLRQIYYSMNVEVTDKGDVPEGYKVSRKEKRNFPLILESPSPNQTSLYFCASSPYTGDGANVLTFGAGSRLTVL.

The chain is built from TRBV7-2 and TRBJ1-1; 8 positions match TRBD1. The CDR3 length is 14 residues. The V and J ends lost 3 bases and 7 bases, in that order; junction bases with no gene match: 7. From germline, CDR1 is SGHTA and CDR2 FQGNSA. The CDR3, as DNA: TGTGCCAGCAGCTTCACAGGGGGTTCTGGTGAAGCTTTCTTT. Translated, it gives CASSFTGGSGEAFF.

V and J are TRBV7-8 and TRBJ1-1; 8 nucleotides match TRBD1. The CDR3 is made up of 12 amino acids. CDR1 is SGHVS and CDR2 is FQNEAQ in the germline V gene. The ends lost 4 bases at V and 7 bases at J; junction bases unmatched: 2. CDR3 residues: CASSYDRGEAFF. DNA for the CDR3: TGTGCCAGCAGCTACGACAGGGGTGAAGCTTTCTTT. Variable domain in full (rest from reference TRBV7-8 and TRBJ1-1): GAGVSQSPRYKVAKRGQDVALRCDPISGHVSLFWYQQALGQGPEFLTYFQNEAQLDKSGLPSDRFFAERPEGSVSTLKIQRTQQEDSAVYLCASSYDRGEAFFGQGTRLTVV.

As for this clone: Other DNA sequences from this sample encode an identical CDR3 as well. The genes are TRBV28 and TRBJ1-3; D is uncertain. The CDR3 is made up of 13 amino acids. Trimming removed 8 bases at V and 2 bases at J, with 10 bases between. The germline gives CDR1 MDHEN, CDR2 SYDVKM. The CDR3 region is CASSREAGNTIYF. Here the CDR3 DNA reads TGTGCCAGCTCTCGGGAGGCTGGAAACACCATATATTTT.

The V and J genes are TRBV18 and TRBJ1-1; D is unclear. Germline CDR1 and CDR2: KGHSH and LQKENI. This CDR3 is 15 amino acids long. Trimming cost V 3 bases and J 1 base, with 12 bases left between them. CDR3 sequence reads: CASSPSVQKNTEAFF. Written as DNA, the CDR3 is TGTGCCAGCTCACCCAGCGTGCAGAAGAACACTGAAGCTTTCTTT.

The chain has TRBV7-2 and TRBJ2-7, with TRBD1 matching 7 bases. With 4 bases clipped from V and 9 bases from J, the junction kept 12 bases outside the gene matches. Germline V CDR1 and CDR2: SGHTA, FQGNSA. CDR3 length: 14 residues. CDR3 DNA: TGTGCCAGCAGCTCGACAGGGCCGTGGGATCGGCAGTACTTC. Encoded protein: CASSSTGPWDRQYF.

In nucleotides, the CDR3 is TGTGCCAGCAGCTTAGAACAGGGGGAGTTCTTC. It codes for CASSLEQGEFF. J is TRBJ2-1 and V is TRBV7-9, with TRBD1 identical over 8 bases. From germline, CDR1 is SEHNR and CDR2 FQNEAQ (reference sequence). CDR3 size: 11 residues. The ends lost 1 base at V and 14 bases at J; junction bases unmatched: 1.

The CDR3 loop is CASSIRAGWGELFF. The DNA for the CDR3 is TGTGCCAGTAGTATACGGGCGGGATGGGGGGAGCTGTTTTTT. The chain couples TRBV19 to TRBJ2-2, with D maybe TRBD2 (6 bases). CDR1 is LNHDA and CDR2 is SQIVND in the germline V gene (reference sequence). This CDR3 has 14 residues. The V gene lost 2 bases and the J gene lost 8 bases, with 12 bases spanning the gap.

This chain connects TRBV5-6 to TRBJ2-5; 8 bases agree with TRBD1. The junction had 11 bases not matched to a gene; V was cut back by 1 base and J by 9 bases. The CDR3 has 15 residues. Germline V CDR1 and CDR2: SGHDT, YYEEEE. The CDR3 DNA reads as TGTGCCAGCAGCTTGTGGAGGAAGACAGGGGTGGCCCAGTACTTC. Translation gives CASSLWRKTGVAQYF.

The rearrangement uses TRBV6-6 and TRBJ2-7; a weak D match, TRBD2 (6 bases). There are 13 residues in the CDR3. Trimming took off 7 bases at V and 3 bases at J, with 13 bases between the two ends. Germline V gives CDR1 MNHNY, CDR2 SVGAGI (reference sequence). CDR3 in amino acids: CASTGESFYEQYF. The CDR3 DNA sequence: TGTGCCAGCACGGGGGAGTCATTCTACGAGCAGTACTTC.

The J gene is TRBJ1-1, the V gene TRBV5-1, with 8 bases fitting TRBD1. The CDR3 has 18 amino acids. V shed 3 bases, J shed 0 bases, and the junction held 13 bases outside the gene matches. The germline V gene encodes CDR1 SGHRS and CDR2 YFSETQ. CDR3: CASSWPPGGQALNTEAFF. CDR3 DNA sequence: TGCGCCAGCAGCTGGCCCCCGGGGGGACAGGCCCTGAACACTGAAGCTTTCTTT.

V gene TRBV2 combines with J gene TRBJ2-3; 7 bases agree with TRBD1. V lost 2 bases and J lost 0; bases outside the gene matches: 5. This CDR3 contains 16 residues. Germline loops: CDR1 SNHLY, CDR2 FYNNEI. Here the CDR3 DNA reads TGTGCCAGCAGTGAACGGTGGACAGGTAGCACAGATACGCAGTATTTT. It codes for CASSERWTGSTDTQYF.

The chain links TRBV7-9 to TRBJ2-7; 10 bases agree with TRBD2. This CDR3 spans 17 amino acids. The V gene end was trimmed by 3 bases and the J gene end by 4 bases; junction bases not matched to a gene: 12. Germline CDR1 is SEHNR and CDR2 is FQNEAQ (reference sequence). The CDR3 DNA is TGTGCCAGCAGCTTCCCCTCCAGCGGGAGGGCCCCTTACGAGCAGTACTTC. Amino acids: CASSFPSSGRAPYEQYF.

This chain connects TRBV4-1 to TRBJ2-7; D may be TRBD2 (5 bases). The germline CDR1 and CDR2 sequences are MGHRA and YSYEKL. The V gene lost 4 bases and the J gene lost 3 bases, with 13 bases spanning the gap. CDR3 length: 14 residues. CDR3 DNA: TGCGCCAGCAGCCTGGACTCGACCAACTACGAGCAGTACTTC. Amino acids: CASSLDSTNYEQYF.

The J gene is TRBJ2-7, the V gene TRBV20-1; D is possibly TRBD1 (6 bases). V was clipped by 6 bases and J by 3 bases, with 9 bases between them. Germline V gene sequence: CDR1 DFQATT, CDR2 SNEGSKA (reference sequence). The CDR3 length is 11 residues. CDR3 sequence: CSAAQGYEQYF. The CDR3 region has the DNA TGCAGTGCCGCACAGGGCTACGAGCAGTACTTC.

The gene calls are TRBV6-1 and TRBJ1-2, with 9 bases fitting TRBD1. V lost 4 bases, J lost 8 bases, and 8 bases stayed unmatched. Germline CDR1 MNHNS, CDR2 SASEGT. The CDR3 has 14 residues. The CDR3 reads CASSGLQGAKGYTF. In DNA, the CDR3 is TGTGCCAGCAGTGGATTACAGGGGGCTAAGGGCTACACCTTC.

The chain is built from TRBV27 and TRBJ1-1; no definite D call. CDR1 and CDR2 (germline): MNHEY, SMNVEV (reference sequence). V lost 6 bases and J lost 1, with 12 bases in between. The CDR3 is 14 amino acids. The CDR3 DNA reads TGTGCCAGCAGGAGTCGGGGAGGGAACACTGAAGCTTTCTTT. Translation: CASRSRGGNTEAFF.

The rearrangement links TRBV28 to TRBJ2-7; no clear D gene. The CDR3 spans 15 residues. Germline CDR1 is MDHEN and CDR2 is SYDVKM. The ends were cut back, 6 bases at V and 3 bases at J, with 18 bases in the middle. CDR3 DNA sequence: TGTGCCAGCAGCGACCGTCAGAGGTACAACTACGAGCAGTACTTC. It encodes CASSDRQRYNYEQYF.

The V and J genes are TRBV28 and TRBJ2-5, with D maybe TRBD1 (6 bases). The CDR3 totals 14 residues. The V gene's germline CDR1 is MDHEN and CDR2 SYDVKM. V was trimmed by 6 bases and J by 2 bases, leaving 13 bases between them. CDR3 in DNA: TGTGCCAGCAGACTGACAGGCTTACAAGAGACCCAGTACTTC. Its translation is CASRLTGLQETQYF.

The chain recombines TRBV5-5 with TRBJ2-7; TRBD2 is a possible D gene (5 bases). Trimming pared 0 bases from V and 2 bases from J, leaving 9 bases between. The CDR3 covers 14 residues. Germline V CDR1 and CDR2: SGHKS, YYEKEE (reference sequence). Written as DNA, the CDR3 is TGTGCCAGCAGCTTGGTTCGGGGAGCCTACGAGCAGTACTTC. Its translation: CASSLVRGAYEQYF.

This chain joins TRBV5-6 and TRBJ2-7; TRBD1 is a possible D gene (5 bases). Germline values: CDR1 SGHDT, CDR2 YYEEEE. Trimming shortened V by 4 bases and J by 7 bases, and 21 bases separated the two germline ends. This CDR3 comprises 15 residues. The CDR3 region has the DNA TGTGCCAGCAGCACAATGGGGCGTGGGGATTCTGAGCAGTACTTC. The encoded protein is CASSTMGRGDSEQYF.

J is TRBJ1-2 and V is TRBV19; D perhaps matches TRBD1 (5 bases). Germline-derived CDR1 and CDR2 are LNHDA and SQIVND (reference sequence). V lost 7 bases to trimming and J lost 5 bases, with 17 bases between them. The CDR3 is 14 amino acids. CDR3 nucleotide sequence: TGTGCCAGTACTCCCCAGGGAACTCCTTATGGCTACACCTTC. The encoded protein is CASTPQGTPYGYTF.

The rearrangement uses TRBV28 and TRBJ1-2, with a possible D match to TRBD1 (6 bases). Per germline, CDR1 MDHEN and CDR2 SYDVKM. The CDR3 loop spans 13 amino acids. V was clipped by 6 bases and J by 4 bases, with 12 bases between them. The CDR3 is CASSLTGPYGYTF. The CDR3 DNA is TGTGCCAGCAGCTTAACAGGGCCCTATGGCTACACCTTC.

V and J are TRBV11-2 and TRBJ2-3; 8 positions match TRBD2. The V gene's germline CDR1 is SGHAT and CDR2 FQNNGV. J was trimmed by 2 bases and V by 2 bases; bases with no gene match: 15. There are 19 residues in the CDR3. CDR3 amino acids: CASSLLGRDSGTDTDTQYF. In DNA, the CDR3 is TGTGCCAGCAGCTTATTAGGCAGAGATAGCGGGACCGACACAGATACGCAGTATTTT. The full variable domain, in which reference TRBV11-2 and TRBJ2-3 provide the parts outside the CDR3, is EAGVAQSPRYKIIEKRQSVAFWCNPISGHATLYWYQQILGQGPKLLIQFQNNGVVDDSQLPKDRFSAERLKGVDSTLKIQPAKLEDSAVYLCASSLLGRDSGTDTDTQYFGPGTRLTVL.